The next 15 T cell receptor beta chains were all read from a single sample in a study of shared clonotypes between healthy human individuals. Method: immunoSEQ multiplex PCR; TCRdb's copy keeps in-frame clones and lacks some. The repertoire has about 2.4 million clones, around 90% of them found once; the top ten carry over 0.12%. Input material: naive CD4+ T cells sorted from blood. Subset indicated: CD45RA+ positively selected. The receptors were gathered from a man aged 18 to 29 in good health.

This clone appeared once. This sample also contains other DNA sequences that code for the same CDR3. J is TRBJ1-5 and V is TRBV5-6; 7 bases are a match to TRBD1. The CDR3 is made up of 14 amino acids. Germline loops: CDR1 SGHDT, CDR2 YYEEEE. With V trimmed by 0 bases and J by 5 bases, 2 bases remained unmatched. Here the CDR3 DNA reads TGTGCCAGCAGCTTGGGACAGGGCGATCAGCCCCAGCATTTT. The encoded protein is CASSLGQGDQPQHF.

The rearrangement joins TRBV6-1 to TRBJ1-1; perhaps TRBD1 as D (5 bases). CDR1 is MNHNS and CDR2 is SASEGT in the germline V gene. Trimming shortened V by 2 bases and J by 7 bases, and 14 bases separated the two germline ends. The CDR3 runs 14 residues. The DNA for the CDR3 is TGTGCCAGCAGTGAATTGGGGGGGACCGGTGAAGCTTTCTTT. Amino acids: CASSELGGTGEAFF.

V is TRBV6-5 and J is TRBJ2-2; D is possibly TRBD1 (5 bases). The CDR3 consists of 16 residues. Germline V gene data show CDR1 as MNHEY and CDR2 as SVGAGI. Deletions cut 2 bases from V and 6 bases from J, with 16 bases between. This chain's CDR3 is CASSYSPRVVAGELFF. The CDR3 nucleotides read TGTGCCAGCAGTTACAGCCCCAGGGTGGTTGCCGGGGAGCTGTTTTTT.

Comments on this clone: This sample includes further DNA sequences coding for the same CDR3. CDR3 sequence: CASSLAGNTGELFF. The CDR3 DNA reads as TGCGCCAGCAGCTTGGCCGGCAACACCGGGGAGCTGTTTTTT. J is TRBJ2-2 and V is TRBV5-1; no reliable D call. Trimming cost V 0 bases and J 2 bases, with 5 bases left between them. This CDR3 has 14 residues. Germline-derived CDR1 and CDR2 are SGHRS and YFSETQ.

This rearrangement joins TRBV4-1 to TRBJ1-1, with D maybe TRBD1 (6 bases). CDR1 is MGHRA, CDR2 YSYEKL, per germline. V lost 4 bases and J 3 bases, leaving 18 bases between the germline ends. The CDR3 runs to 16 residues. CDR3 nucleotide sequence: TGCGCCAGCAGCCTACTTTGGGGGGCTAGGGACACTGAAGCTTTCTTT. Translation gives CASSLLWGARDTEAFF.

This clone was seen once. The gene calls are TRBV7-3 and TRBJ1-1; D gene unclear. V shed 5 bases and J shed 4 bases, with 14 bases lying between them. CDR1 SGHTA and CDR2 FQGTGA come from the germline V gene. The CDR3 is 14 residues long. The CDR3 DNA sequence: TGTGCCAGCAGCCCCAAAAGGGAGCGCACTGAAGCTTTCTTT. The encoded protein is CASSPKRERTEAFF.

The genes are TRBV9 and TRBJ2-7; 14 nucleotides match TRBD2. With V trimmed by 3 bases and J by 7 bases, 6 bases remained unmatched. Germline V gene data show CDR1 as SGDLS and CDR2 as YYNGEE. This CDR3 contains 15 residues. In DNA form, the CDR3 reads TGTGCCAGCAGCGCGGGACTAGCGGGAGACGGGGAGCAGTACTTC. Amino acids: CASSAGLAGDGEQYF.

The chain is built from TRBV27 and TRBJ2-1, with D perhaps matching TRBD2 (6 bases). Germline V gives CDR1 MNHEY, CDR2 SMNVEV (reference sequence). CDR3 length equals 15 residues. V shed 2 bases and J shed 6 bases, with 14 bases lying between them. CDR3: CASSLGRGQGNEQFF. CDR3 nucleotides: TGTGCCAGCAGTTTAGGGCGGGGCCAAGGCAATGAGCAGTTCTTC.

Here the CDR3 DNA reads TGTGCCAGCACCATCGGGGTTAGCAATCAGCCCCAGCATTTT. This sequence encodes CASTIGVSNQPQHF. The chain has TRBV28 and TRBJ1-5; the D is unclear. The CDR3 has 14 amino acids. Trimming removed 7 bases at V and 0 bases at J, with 10 bases between. The germline CDR1 and CDR2 sequences are MDHEN and SYDVKM.

This chain connects TRBV6-5 to TRBJ1-2; D call uncertain. V was pared by 6 bases and J by 3 bases, with 11 bases between. Germline V lookup: CDR1 MNHEY, CDR2 SVGAGI. This CDR3 is built from 13 residues. The CDR3 DNA reads as TGTGCCAGCAGCCCCGGGGTCGACTATGGCTACACCTTC. As protein: CASSPGVDYGYTF.

This chain joins TRBV30 and TRBJ1-2; D perhaps matches TRBD1 (6 bases). The germline gives CDR1 GTSNPN, CDR2 SVGIG (reference sequence). There are 12 residues in the CDR3. V gave up 8 bases and J gave up 4 bases, with 14 bases separating them. The CDR3 loop is CALTGTSYGYTF. DNA of the CDR3: TGTGCCCTCACCGGGACATCCTATGGCTACACCTTC.

The chain uses TRBV10-3 and TRBJ1-6, with D perhaps TRBD1 (6 bases). Trimming took 4 bases from V and 8 from J, leaving 15 bases between them. The CDR3 runs to 15 residues. The V gene's germline CDR1 is ENHRY and CDR2 SYGVKD. The CDR3 sequence: CAISVLAGADSPLHF. The CDR3 region has the DNA TGTGCCATCAGTGTGCTCGCAGGGGCGGATTCACCCCTCCACTTT.

The CDR3 DNA follows: TGCGCCAGCAGCCAAGTACAGGGGGCTGGAAACACCATATATTTT. Amino acids: CASSQVQGAGNTIYF. The chain carries TRBV4-1 and TRBJ1-3; 8 positions agree with TRBD1. This CDR3 has 15 amino acids. Germline CDR1 and CDR2: MGHRA and YSYEKL. V dropped 1 base and J dropped 2; count of bases not matched to a gene: 1.

The rearrangement links TRBV6-6 to TRBJ1-6, with D maybe TRBD1 (6 bases). Germline CDR1 is MNHNY and CDR2 is SVGAGI (reference sequence). The CDR3 spans 16 residues. V was clipped by 7 bases and J by 6 bases, with 19 bases between them. The CDR3 DNA reads TGTGCCAGCATGAAAGGGGGGGGTTCCGTTAATTCACCCCTCCACTTT. This codes for CASMKGGGSVNSPLHF.

The V call is TRBV5-1, the J call TRBJ1-6, with a possible D match to TRBD1 (5 bases). The germline V gene has CDR1 SGHRS and CDR2 YFSETQ. The CDR3 is made up of 13 amino acids. V dropped 4 bases and J dropped 7 bases, with 9 bases sitting between them. The CDR3 DNA is TGCGCCAGCAGCCAGGGCGTGAATTCACCCCTCCACTTT. Translating gives CASSQGVNSPLHF.